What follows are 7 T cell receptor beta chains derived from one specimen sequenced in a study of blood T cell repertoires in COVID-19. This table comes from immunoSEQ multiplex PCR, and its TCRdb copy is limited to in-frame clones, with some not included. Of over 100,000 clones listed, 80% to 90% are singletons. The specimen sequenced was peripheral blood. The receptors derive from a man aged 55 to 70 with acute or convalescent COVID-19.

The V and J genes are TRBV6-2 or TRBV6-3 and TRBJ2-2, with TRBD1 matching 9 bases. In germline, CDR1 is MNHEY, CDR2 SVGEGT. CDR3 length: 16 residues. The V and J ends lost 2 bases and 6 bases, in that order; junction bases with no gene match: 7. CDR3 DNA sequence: TGTGCCAGCAGTTACGCGGGACAGGGTGGATCCGGGGAGCTGTTTTTT. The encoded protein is CASSYAGQGGSGELFF.

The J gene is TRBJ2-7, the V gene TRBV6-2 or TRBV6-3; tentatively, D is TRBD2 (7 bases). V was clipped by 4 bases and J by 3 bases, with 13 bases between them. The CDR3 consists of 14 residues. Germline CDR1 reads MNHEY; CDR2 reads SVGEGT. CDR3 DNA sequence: TGTGCCAGCAGTTTGAGGGGGGGACTCTACGAGCAGTACTTC. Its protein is CASSLRGGLYEQYF.

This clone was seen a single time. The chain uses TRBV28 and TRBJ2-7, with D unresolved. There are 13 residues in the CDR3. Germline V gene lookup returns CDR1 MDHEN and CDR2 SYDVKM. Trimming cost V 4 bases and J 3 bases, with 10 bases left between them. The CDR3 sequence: CASSSPGFYEQYF. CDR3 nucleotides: TGTGCCAGCAGTTCCCCAGGATTCTACGAGCAGTACTTC.

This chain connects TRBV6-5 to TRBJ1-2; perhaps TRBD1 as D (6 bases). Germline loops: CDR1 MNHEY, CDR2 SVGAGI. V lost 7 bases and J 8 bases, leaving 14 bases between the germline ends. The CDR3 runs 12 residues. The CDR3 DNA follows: TGTGCCAGCACCGTAGGGGGGGCGGGCTACACCTTC. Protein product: CASTVGGAGYTF.

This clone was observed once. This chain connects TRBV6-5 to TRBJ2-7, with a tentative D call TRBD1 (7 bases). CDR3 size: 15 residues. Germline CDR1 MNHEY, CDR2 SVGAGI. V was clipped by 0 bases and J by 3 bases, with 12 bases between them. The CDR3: CASSYSGRGVYEQYF. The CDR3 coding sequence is TGTGCCAGCAGTTACTCAGGCAGGGGGGTCTACGAGCAGTACTTC.

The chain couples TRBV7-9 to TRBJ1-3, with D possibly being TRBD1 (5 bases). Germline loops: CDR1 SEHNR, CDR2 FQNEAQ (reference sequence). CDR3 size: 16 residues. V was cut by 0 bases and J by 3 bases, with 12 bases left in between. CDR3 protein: CASSLARGSDGNTIYF. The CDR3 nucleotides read TGTGCCAGCAGCTTAGCGCGGGGGTCGGATGGAAACACCATATATTTT.

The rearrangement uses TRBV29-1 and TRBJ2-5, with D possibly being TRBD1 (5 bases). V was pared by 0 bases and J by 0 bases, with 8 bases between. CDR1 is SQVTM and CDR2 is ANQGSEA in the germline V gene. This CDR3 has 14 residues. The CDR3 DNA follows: TGCAGCGTTGAAGATACGACAGACCAAGAGACCCAGTACTTC. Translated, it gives CSVEDTTDQETQYF. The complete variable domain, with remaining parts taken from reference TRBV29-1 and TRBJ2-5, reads SAVISQKPSRDICQRGTSLTIQCQVDSQVTMMFWYRQQPGQSLTLIATANQGSEATYESGFVIDKFPISRPNLTFSTLTVSNMSPEDSSIYLCSVEDTTDQETQYFGPGTRLLVL.